Below, 13 T cell receptor beta chains from the same sample are listed, as sequenced in a study of cytomegalovirus exposure and HLA in healthy donors. The study ran its PCR with 60 Vbeta and 13 Jbeta primers. Clones were read by immunoSEQ multiplex PCR, and TCRdb kept only the in-frame ones, dropping some. The sample gives around 86,000 clones, 6.5% to 8% of which show up once; over 2% is in the top ten. Sequences were obtained from PBMCs. The receptors shown here come from a man in his forties or fifties in good health and CMV-seronegative.

The gene calls are TRBV11-2 and TRBJ2-1; 11 bases line up with TRBD2. The junction had 7 bases not matched to a gene; V was cut back by 7 bases and J by 8 bases. The CDR3 loop spans 14 amino acids. CDR1 is SGHAT and CDR2 is FQNNGV in the germline V gene. CDR3 in DNA: TGTGCCAGCACCACTAGCGGGAGACCCTATGAGCAGTTCTTC. This gives the protein CASTTSGRPYEQFF.

This clone was seen more than once but under ten times. The chain is built from TRBV5-1 and TRBJ2-5; 7 bases match TRBD1. The CDR3 runs to 14 residues. V dropped 4 bases and J dropped 4; count of bases not matched to a gene: 7. CDR1 SGHRS and CDR2 YFSETQ come from the germline V gene. The CDR3, as DNA: TGCGCCAGCAGCACGACAGGGAGTGGAGAGACCCAGTACTTC. Its protein is CASSTTGSGETQYF.

This chain uses TRBV7-9 with TRBJ2-3; D is ambiguous. Germline loops: CDR1 SEHNR, CDR2 FQNEAQ (reference sequence). This CDR3 has 13 residues. V dropped 10 bases and J dropped 3 bases, with 14 bases sitting between them. As DNA, the CDR3 is TGTGCCACTCAACCCCTCGAGACAGATACGCAGTATTTT. As protein: CATQPLETDTQYF.

The rearrangement uses TRBV5-1 and TRBJ2-1, with 13 bases lining up with TRBD2. The J segment lost 9 bases and the V segment lost 4 bases, leaving 7 bases of the junction unmatched. This CDR3 is built from 15 residues. Germline CDR1 reads SGHRS; CDR2 reads YFSETQ. The CDR3 DNA reads as TGCGCCAGCAGCGGTGGACTAGCGGGGGCCCCTGAGCAGTTCTTC. Residues: CASSGGLAGAPEQFF. Full variable domain (rest looked up from reference TRBV5-1 and TRBJ2-1): KAGVTQTPRYLIKTRGQQVTLSCSPISGHRSVSWYQQTPGQGLQFLFEYFSETQRNKGNFPGRFSGRQFSNSRSEMNVSTLELGDSALYLCASSGGLAGAPEQFFGPGTRLTVL.

The chain couples TRBV9 to TRBJ2-2; 8 nucleotides agree with TRBD2. V dropped 3 bases and J dropped 5; count of bases not matched to a gene: 6. The CDR3 length is 15 residues. Germline CDR1 and CDR2: SGDLS and YYNGEE. As DNA, the CDR3 is TGTGCCAGCAGCGCAAGCGGGGGCCCTACCGGGGAGCTGTTTTTT. The encoded protein is CASSASGGPTGELFF.

The chain links TRBV11-1 to TRBJ2-2; 7 bases agree with TRBD1. The CDR3 has 13 residues. With 8 bases clipped from V and 4 bases from J, the junction kept 4 bases outside the gene matches. Germline V gene lookup returns CDR1 SGHAT and CDR2 FQDESV (reference sequence). CDR3 bases: TGTGCCAGCTCAGCAGGGGGCACCGGGGAGCTGTTTTTT. Protein product: CASSAGGTGELFF.

This sequence joins TRBV5-4 and TRBJ1-4, with 7 bases lining up with TRBD1. CDR1 is SGHNT, CDR2 YYREEE, per germline (reference sequence). This CDR3 is built from 14 residues. The ends lost 0 bases at V and 8 bases at J; junction bases unmatched: 4. The CDR3 is CASSLEGGREKLFF. CDR3 nucleotide sequence: TGTGCCAGCAGCTTGGAAGGGGGCAGAGAAAAACTGTTTTTT.

This clone was seen a handful of times. The chain combines TRBV5-1 with TRBJ2-2; D ambiguous. V gave up 4 bases and J gave up 0 bases, with 7 bases separating them. CDR3 length equals 14 residues. Germline V CDR1 and CDR2: SGHRS, YFSETQ. The CDR3 here is CASSPVTNTGELFF. DNA of the CDR3: TGCGCCAGCAGCCCCGTTACGAACACCGGGGAGCTGTTTTTT.

This clone came up a few times. The J gene is TRBJ1-5, the V gene TRBV5-8, with D possibly being TRBD1 (5 bases). CDR1 is SGHTS and CDR2 is YDEGEE in the germline V gene. The CDR3 spans 15 residues. V lost 0 bases to trimming and J lost 7 bases, with 14 bases between them. CDR3 in amino acids: CASSLDGRVPQPQHF. The CDR3 DNA is TGTGCCAGCAGCTTGGATGGCAGGGTCCCCCAGCCCCAGCATTTT.

This clone was observed a few times. The CDR3 loop reads CSAREGPEQYF. Here the CDR3 DNA reads TGCAGTGCTAGAGAGGGGCCCGAGCAGTACTTC. The chain is built from TRBV20-1 and TRBJ2-7, with D possibly TRBD1 on 5 matching bases. This CDR3 is built from 11 residues. V dropped 0 bases and J dropped 6 bases, with 6 bases sitting between them. Germline V CDR1 and CDR2: DFQATT, SNEGSKA (reference sequence).

This clone was counted between two and nine times. Mismatch with germline at one junction end may stem from a read error. The chain links TRBV7-7 to TRBJ1-5; 7 positions match TRBD1. Germline CDR1 is SSHAT and CDR2 is FNYEAQ (reference sequence). This CDR3 has 17 residues. DNA of the CDR3: TGTGCTAGCAGCTTAGGGCCAGGGGGGTATAGCAATCAGCCCCAGCATTTT. It is translated as CASSLGPGGYSNQPQHF. Full variable domain (outside the CDR3, taken from reference TRBV7-7 and TRBJ1-5): GAGVSQSPRYKVTKRGQDVTLRCDPISSHATLYWYQQALGQGPEFLTYFNYEAQPDKSGLPSDRFSAERPEGSISTLTIQRTEQRDSAMYRCASSLGPGGYSNQPQHFGDGTRLSIL.

This chain connects TRBV19 to TRBJ1-3; 7 bases match TRBD1. The V segment lost 2 bases and the J segment 0 bases; nucleotides outside the gene matches: 22. The germline gives CDR1 LNHDA, CDR2 SQIVND (reference sequence). This CDR3 contains 22 residues. The CDR3 region has the DNA TGTGCCAGTAGTATAAAGAGCTCGGCGGGACAGTGGATCTTTTCCTCTGGAAACACCATATATTTT. Encoded protein: CASSIKSSAGQWIFSSGNTIYF.

The chain joins TRBV6-1 to TRBJ1-6; TRBD1 is a possible D gene (5 bases). Germline V gene sequence: CDR1 MNHNS, CDR2 SASEGT. This CDR3 region has 15 residues. V lost 3 bases and J 1 base, leaving 7 bases between the germline ends. The CDR3 DNA follows: TGTGCCAGCAGTGATCAGGGTTCCTATAATTCACCCCTCCACTTT. It encodes CASSDQGSYNSPLHF.